Below, 4 T cell receptor beta chains from the same sample are listed, as sequenced in a study of T cell repertoires in cytomegalovirus infection. What these receptors recognize is not known. TCRdb re-analysed the reads in MiXCR, keeping a single row per CDR3 protein. The sample has about 46,000 distinct CDR3 sequences, 20% seen once; the top ten hold roughly 18%. Material: PBMCs, sequenced either directly or after in vitro stimulation (not recorded which). All receptors derive from a human donor in good health (CMV status not recorded). Some clones in this sample may be carry-over from other donors' samples.

The CDR3 sequence is CASSFAGMEETQYF. CDR3 sequence (DNA): TGTGCCAGCAGTTTCGCAGGGATGGAAGAGACCCAGTACTTC. This chain uses TRBV12-3 or TRBV12-4 with TRBJ2-5, with a tentative D call TRBD1 (5 bases). The CDR3 runs 14 residues. Trimming stripped 3 bases from V and 3 bases from J, with 11 bases between.

This clonotype was picked up many times. The chain couples TRBV7-9 to TRBJ2-2; D not certain. The V end lost 1 base, the J end lost 5 bases, and 8 bases lay between the germline ends. The CDR3 runs to 14 residues. The V gene's germline CDR1 is SEHNR and CDR2 FQNEAQ (reference sequence). CDR3 protein: CASSLVLGTGELFF. In nucleotides, the CDR3 is TGTGCCAGCAGCTTAGTTCTCGGGACCGGGGAGCTGTTTTTT. Full variable domain (outside the CDR3, taken from reference TRBV7-9 and TRBJ2-2): DTGVSQNPRHKITKRGQNVTFRCDPISEHNRLYWYRQTLGQGPEFLTYFQNEAQLEKSRLLSDRFSAERPKGSFSTLEIQRTEQGDSAMYLCASSLVLGTGELFFGEGSRLTVL.

The CDR3 DNA is TGTGCCAGCAGTTTTCGTGTGGGGGGCACCGGGGAGCTGTTTTTT. It yields the protein CASSFRVGGTGELFF. J is TRBJ2-2 and V is TRBV12-3 or TRBV12-4, with TRBD2 as a possible D gene (6 bases). Trimming removed 3 bases from V and 4 bases from J, with 12 bases in between. This CDR3 spans 15 amino acids.

At least ten counts were recorded for this clonotype. The V and J genes are TRBV11-2 and TRBJ2-5, with TRBD1 matching over 7 bases. Losses at the gene ends were 5 bases for V and 1 base for J; bases not matched to a gene: 7. CDR1 SGHAT and CDR2 FQNNGV come from the germline V gene. The CDR3 is 15 residues long. CDR3 DNA: TGTGCCAGCAGCCTAGGACAGGCCGCCCAAGAGACCCAGTACTTC. It encodes CASSLGQAAQETQYF.